One TCR beta chain is described in this entry. The data belong to a study of blood T cell repertoires in COVID-19. Profiling relied on immunoSEQ multiplex PCR, and the TCRdb table lists in-frame clones only, not all of them. There are 30,000 to 45,000 clones in the sample; roughly 75% occur only once, and approximately 15% lies in the top ten. Per germline, CDR1 SGHRS and CDR2 YFSETQ. Between the trimmed V and J ends, which lost 0 bases and 3 bases, there was a span of 13 bases. The CDR3 is 15 amino acids. This rearrangement joins TRBV5-1 to TRBJ2-7; D is perhaps TRBD1 (6 bases). This TCR was sampled from a man in his 70s with acute or convalescent COVID-19. The specimen was peripheral blood. The CDR3: CASSLDRDLLYEQYF. CDR3 bases: TGCGCCAGCAGCTTGGACAGGGACCTGCTCTACGAGCAGTACTTC.